Below are 7 T cell receptor beta chains sequenced from a single sample in a study of shared clonotypes between healthy human individuals. Sequencing used immunoSEQ multiplex PCR; TCRdb keeps in-frame clones, though not all of them. The repertoire has some 1.1 million clones, approximately 80% of them found once; the top ten carry about 0.94%. The specimen was memory CD4+ T cells from PBMCs. As to subset: CD45RA-negative fraction. The receptors come from a man between 18 and 35 years old in good health. Some clones in this sample may be carry-over from other donors' samples.

The genes are TRBV21-1 and TRBJ2-7; TRBD2 is the table's D call and was not checked against the DNA. TRBV21-1 is designated a pseudogene. The CDR3 length is 16 residues. CDR3 DNA sequence: TGTGCCAGCAGCCAGCGGGACGCAGAGAGCTCCTACGAGCAGTACTTC. Translating it yields CASSQRDAESSYEQYF.

The chain uses TRBV4-1 and TRBJ2-1; 10 bases are a match to TRBD2. Per the germline V gene, CDR1 is MGHRA and CDR2 is YSYEKL. The V segment lost 1 base and the J segment 6 bases; nucleotides outside the gene matches: 9. This CDR3 is built from 17 residues. The CDR3 protein is CASSQGLASGRANEQFF. The CDR3 nucleotides are TGCGCCAGCAGCCAAGGTCTCGCGAGCGGGAGGGCCAATGAGCAGTTCTTC.

The chain is built from TRBV28 and TRBJ1-2; D possibly corresponds to TRBD1 (6 bases). Per germline, CDR1 MDHEN and CDR2 SYDVKM. V lost 3 bases, J lost 3 bases, and 11 bases lay in between. The CDR3 spans 14 residues. For the CDR3, the DNA is TGTGCCAGCAGTTTTTGGGACAAAGACTATGGCTACACCTTC. Translation gives CASSFWDKDYGYTF.

For this clone: The same CDR3 can be traced to other DNA sequences in this sample. This CDR3 is CASSSPTDTQYF. The CDR3 DNA reads TGCGCCAGCAGCTCGCCCACAGATACGCAGTATTTT. The chain employs TRBV5-1 and TRBJ2-3; no reliable D call. This CDR3 spans 12 amino acids. Germline V gene lookup returns CDR1 SGHRS and CDR2 YFSETQ. Trimming cost V 3 bases and J 2 bases, with 4 bases left between them. Complete variable domain (other parts from reference TRBV5-1 and TRBJ2-3): KAGVTQTPRYLIKTRGQQVTLSCSPISGHRSVSWYQQTPGQGLQFLFEYFSETQRNKGNFPGRFSGRQFSNSRSEMNVSTLELGDSALYLCASSSPTDTQYFGPGTRLTVL.

The table lists this clone with a few counts. The CDR3 DNA follows: TGTGCCAGCAGCCCCCGACAGGGAGAGTATGGCTACACCTTC. Translated: CASSPRQGEYGYTF. The chain employs TRBV7-2 and TRBJ1-2; 7 bases line up with TRBD1. The CDR3 contains 14 residues. V gave up 5 bases and J gave up 5 bases; unmatched junction bases: 8. Germline CDR1 reads SGHTA; CDR2 reads FQGNSA.

A few counts support this clone. This sequence joins TRBV27 and TRBJ2-5; TRBD2 agrees at 9 bases. Germline trimming cut 9 bases from V and 3 bases from J; bases unmatched to any gene: 11. Germline assignment: CDR1 MNHEY and CDR2 SMNVEV (reference sequence). The CDR3 is 15 residues long. The CDR3 DNA reads TGTGCCAGTCGCGCGGCGGGAGGGGAGGAAGAGACCCAGTACTTC. Protein product: CASRAAGGEEETQYF.

The chain recombines TRBV29-1 with TRBJ2-3; D gene ambiguous. The CDR3 runs 14 residues. Germline V lookup: CDR1 SQVTM, CDR2 ANQGSEA. V shed 4 bases and J shed 2 bases, with 13 bases lying between them. Written as DNA, the CDR3 is TGCAGCGTTGGCGTGGCGGCAGACACAGATACGCAGTATTTT. Its protein is CSVGVAADTDTQYF.